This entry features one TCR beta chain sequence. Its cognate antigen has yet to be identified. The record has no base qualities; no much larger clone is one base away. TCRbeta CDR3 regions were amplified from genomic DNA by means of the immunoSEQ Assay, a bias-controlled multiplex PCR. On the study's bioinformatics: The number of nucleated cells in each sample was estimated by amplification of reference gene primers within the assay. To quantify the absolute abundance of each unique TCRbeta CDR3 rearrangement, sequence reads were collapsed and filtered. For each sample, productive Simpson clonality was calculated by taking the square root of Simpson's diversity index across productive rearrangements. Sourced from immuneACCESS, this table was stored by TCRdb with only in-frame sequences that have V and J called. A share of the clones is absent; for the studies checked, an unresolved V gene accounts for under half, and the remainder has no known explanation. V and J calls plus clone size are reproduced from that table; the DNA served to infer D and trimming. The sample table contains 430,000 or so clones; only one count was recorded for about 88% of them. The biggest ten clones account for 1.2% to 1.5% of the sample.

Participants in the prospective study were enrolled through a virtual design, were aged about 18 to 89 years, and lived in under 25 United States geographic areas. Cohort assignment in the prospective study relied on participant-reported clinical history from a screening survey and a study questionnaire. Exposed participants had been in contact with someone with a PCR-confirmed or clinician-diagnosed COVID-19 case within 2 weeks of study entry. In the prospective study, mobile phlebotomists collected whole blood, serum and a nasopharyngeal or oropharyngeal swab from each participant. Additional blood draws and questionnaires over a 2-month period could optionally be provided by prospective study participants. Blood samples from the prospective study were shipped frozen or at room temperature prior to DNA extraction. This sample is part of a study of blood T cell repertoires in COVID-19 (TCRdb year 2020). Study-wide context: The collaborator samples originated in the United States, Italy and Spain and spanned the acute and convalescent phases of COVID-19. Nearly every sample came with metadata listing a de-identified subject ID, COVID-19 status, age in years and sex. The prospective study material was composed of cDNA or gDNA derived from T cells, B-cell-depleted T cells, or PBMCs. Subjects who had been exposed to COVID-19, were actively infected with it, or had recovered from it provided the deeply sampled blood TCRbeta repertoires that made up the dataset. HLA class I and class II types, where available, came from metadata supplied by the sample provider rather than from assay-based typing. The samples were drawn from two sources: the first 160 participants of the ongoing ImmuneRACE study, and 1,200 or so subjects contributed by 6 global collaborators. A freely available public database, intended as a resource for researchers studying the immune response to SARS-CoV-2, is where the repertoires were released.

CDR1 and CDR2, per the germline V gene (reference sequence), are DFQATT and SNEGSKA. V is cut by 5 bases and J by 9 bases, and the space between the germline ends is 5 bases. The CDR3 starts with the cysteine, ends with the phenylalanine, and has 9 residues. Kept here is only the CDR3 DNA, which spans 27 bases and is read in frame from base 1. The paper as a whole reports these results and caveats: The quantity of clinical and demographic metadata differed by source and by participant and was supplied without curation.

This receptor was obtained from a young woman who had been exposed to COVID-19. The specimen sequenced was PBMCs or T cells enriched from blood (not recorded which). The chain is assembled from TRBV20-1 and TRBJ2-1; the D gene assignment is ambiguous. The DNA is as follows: TGCAGTGCTCCGGGTGAGCAGTTCTTC. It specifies CSAPGEQFF.